A single sample is the source of the 5 T cell receptor beta chains below, sequenced in a study of molecular identifiers for immune sequencing clone quantification. TCRdb re-analysed the PCR reads in MiXCR, keeping a single row per CDR3 protein. Of hundreds of thousands of distinct CDR3 sequences listed, roughly 21% are singletons. Sequencing used naive CD8+ T cells from blood, with Jurkat cell RNA spiked in. As to subset: FACS-sorted CD8+CD4-CCR7+CD45RA+ naive T cells. The receptors stem from a human donor in good health. Some libraries in this study had Jurkat cell RNA spiked in.

This clonotype has only a few counts. The chain recombines TRBV6-2 or TRBV6-3 with TRBJ2-3, with unresolved D. This CDR3 comprises 15 residues. Trimming removed 0 bases from V and 3 bases from J, with 10 bases in between. Germline CDR1 is MNHEY and CDR2 is SVGEGT. In nucleotides, the CDR3 is TGTGCCAGCAGTTACTCGGACGATAAAACAGATACGCAGTATTTT. Protein product: CASSYSDDKTDTQYF.

The sample holds many counts of this clonotype. This chain links TRBV7-9 with TRBJ1-1; 9 bases agree with TRBD1. Trimming cost V 4 bases and J 2 bases; bases outside gene matches: 5. The CDR3 length is 15 residues. Germline CDR1 SEHNR, CDR2 FQNEAQ (reference sequence). The CDR3 bases are TGTGCCAGCAGCTCCAAGGACAGGGGAAACACTGAAGCTTTCTTT. Protein product: CASSSKDRGNTEAFF. The full variable domain, in which reference TRBV7-9 and TRBJ1-1 provide the parts outside the CDR3, is DTGVSQNPRHKITKRGQNVTFRCDPISEHNRLYWYRQTLGQGPEFLTYFQNEAQLEKSRLLSDRFSAERPKGSFSTLEIQRTEQGDSAMYLCASSSKDRGNTEAFFGQGTRLTVV.

This clonotype was seen a handful of times. CDR3 in amino acids: CASSVDAGGPYEQYF. CDR3 nucleotides: TGTGCCAGCAGCGTAGATGCGGGAGGGCCCTACGAGCAGTACTTC. The chain links TRBV9 to TRBJ2-7, with TRBD2 identical over 9 bases. The CDR3 extends over 15 amino acids. The junction had 3 bases not matched to a gene; V was cut back by 0 bases and J by 2 bases. Per germline, CDR1 SGDLS and CDR2 YYNGEE. Supplemented by reference TRBV9 and TRBJ2-7, the full variable domain reads DSGVTQTPKHLITATGQRVTLRCSPRSGDLSVYWYQQSLDQGLQFLIQYYNGEERAKGNILERFSAQQFPDLHSELNLSSLELGDSALYFCASSVDAGGPYEQYFGPGTRLTVT.

This clonotype was seen repeatedly, ten times or more. The chain links TRBV7-6 to TRBJ1-4; TRBD1 agrees at 12 bases. Trimming cost V 6 bases and J 4 bases; bases outside gene matches: 15. The CDR3 extends over 19 amino acids. CDR1 and CDR2 from the germline V gene are SGHVS and FNYEAQ. The CDR3 is CASRSGTGGPFTFNEKLFF. Here the CDR3 DNA reads TGTGCCAGCAGATCCGGGACAGGGGGCCCCTTCACTTTTAATGAAAAACTGTTTTTT.

This clonotype appeared a few times. J is TRBJ1-1 and V is TRBV10-3, with a possible D match to TRBD1 (5 bases). Germline CDR1 reads ENHRY; CDR2 reads SYGVKD. This CDR3 is built from 13 residues. V was shortened by 2 bases and J by 12 bases, with 16 bases between the two germline ends. CDR3 protein: CAISEPGGVGTFF. DNA of the CDR3: TGTGCCATCAGTGAGCCGGGGGGGGTTGGAACTTTCTTT.